The text below deals with one T cell receptor beta chain. Its target is not known. This record comes from a study of OX40 agonist ivuxolimab in advanced cancers. Looking at the study overall: Partial responses were recorded for three patients, including one with hepatocellular carcinoma and two with cutaneous melanoma.

Libraries were prepared by immunoSEQ multiplex PCR; TCRdb keeps only in-frame clonotypes and omits some of them. The sample carries some 79,000 clones, around nine tenths recorded once. CDR3 length: 16 amino acids. V dropped 4 bases and J dropped 2 bases, with 14 bases sitting between them. Germline V gene lookup returns CDR1 MNHEY and CDR2 SMNVEV (reference sequence). Points from the study as a whole: The specificity for antigen of the expanded peripheral T cells was not determined.

This chain connects TRBV27 to TRBJ2-2, with a tentative D call TRBD2 (5 bases). This sequence originates from an adult with an advanced solid tumor such as melanoma, head and neck, liver or kidney cancer. Sequenced material: CD4+ or CD8+ T cells sorted from blood, taken in a trial of the OX40 agonist ivuxolimab. The CDR3 DNA is TGTGCCAGCAGTTCTTCCCCTAGCCAAAACACCGGGGAGCTGTTTTTT. Residues: CASSSSPSQNTGELFF.